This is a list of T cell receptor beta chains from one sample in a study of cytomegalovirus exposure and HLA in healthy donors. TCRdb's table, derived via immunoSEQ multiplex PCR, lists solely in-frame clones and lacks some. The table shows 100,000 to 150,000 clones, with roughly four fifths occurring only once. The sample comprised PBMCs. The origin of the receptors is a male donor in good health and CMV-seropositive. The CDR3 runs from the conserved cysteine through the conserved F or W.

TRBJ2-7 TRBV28 CASTGSTGTGRYEQYF
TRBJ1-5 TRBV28 CASSFNIGGRGNQPQHF
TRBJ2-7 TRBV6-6 CASRGTATAEQYF
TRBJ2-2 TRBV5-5 CASNSITGQGSTGELFF
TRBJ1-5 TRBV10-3 CAISEGTLSNQPQHF
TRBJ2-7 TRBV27 CASSLSHGGEQYF
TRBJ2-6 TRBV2 CASSERTVNSGANVLTF
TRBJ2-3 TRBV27 CASSPRTSGRIRDTQYF
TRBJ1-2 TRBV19 CASSILAGGYGYTF
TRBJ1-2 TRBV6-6 CATSRDRGPRGYTF
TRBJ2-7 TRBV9 CASSVAGTSKNEQYF
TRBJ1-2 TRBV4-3 CASSQSDRGATGRGYTF
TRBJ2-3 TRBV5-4 CASSSGLAGTSTDTQYF
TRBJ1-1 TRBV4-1 CASSHIFEQNTEAFF
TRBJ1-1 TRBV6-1 CASRSGRYTEAFF
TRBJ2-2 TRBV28 CASSSGAGELFF
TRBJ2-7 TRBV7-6 CASSLARTSYEQYF
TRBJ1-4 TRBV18 CASSTQDNRNEKLFF
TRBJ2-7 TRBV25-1 CASSDSYEQYF
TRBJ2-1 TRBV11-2 CASSLSSEDSYNEQFF
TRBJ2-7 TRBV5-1 CASSLVAGNDYEQYF
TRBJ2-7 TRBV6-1 CASSEKAGGSSYEQYF
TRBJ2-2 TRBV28 CASLNRGQTGELFF
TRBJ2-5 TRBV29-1 CSGLAGGRAQYF
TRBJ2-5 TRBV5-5 CASSLSGGQETQYF
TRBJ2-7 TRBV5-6 CASSFSGKRSSYEQYF
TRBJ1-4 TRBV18 CASSPGQEEKLFF
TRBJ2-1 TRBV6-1 CAGGGGRVYNEQFF
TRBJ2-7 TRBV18 CASSPTTGGYEQYF
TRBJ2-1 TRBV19 CASSESGTPLDEQFF
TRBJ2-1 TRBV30 CASSAGEGVNEQFF
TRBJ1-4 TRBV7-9 CASSLWGRGPTNEKLFF
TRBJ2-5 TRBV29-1 CSVGATVETQYF
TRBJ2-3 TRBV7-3 CASSLGLVRGGRITDTQYF
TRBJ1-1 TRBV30 CAWAAGRGTEAFF
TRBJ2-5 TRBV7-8 CASSFQAGGFETQYF
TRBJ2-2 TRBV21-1 CASSRRLARRGTGELFF
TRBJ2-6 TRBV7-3 CASSWWGPENAKALSGANVLTF
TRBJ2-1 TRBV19 CASSIAGNEQFF
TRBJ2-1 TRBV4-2 CASRSGGAGGPYNEQFF
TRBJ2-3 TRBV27 CASSRGGAGGNTDTQYF
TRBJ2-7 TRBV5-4 CASSFSGSSYEQYF
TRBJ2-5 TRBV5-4 CASSLGTSGRLRETQYF
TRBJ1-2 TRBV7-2 CASSTRQGGNAGYTF
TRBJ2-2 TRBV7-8 CASSLVAGSHTGELFF
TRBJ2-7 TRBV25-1 CASSESGRKSYEQYF
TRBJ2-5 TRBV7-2 CASIPGRAQETQYF
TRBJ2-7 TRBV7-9 CSSSLGFGGTGITYEQYF
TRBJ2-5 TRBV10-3 CAISPQGGRETQYF